A selection of T cell receptor beta chains follows, all from one sample in a study of cytomegalovirus exposure and HLA in healthy donors. Produced via immunoSEQ multiplex PCR; TCRdb's table is partial and in-frame only. The table has about 93,000 clones, 65% seen once. The sequencing sample was made of PBMCs. Source of these receptors: a boy younger than 18 in good health and CMV-seropositive. CDR3s include the opening cysteine and the closing phenylalanine or tryptophan. Fields, in order: CDR3 DNA, CDR3 protein, CDR3 length, J gene, clone size, D gene, V gene. The D gene is left open where the match is weak. Clone size is given for some rows only: seen once, a few or many times, or a class if the clone is expanded.

DNA: TGTGCCAGCAGCTTAGTCCCGGGGAACAATCAGCCCCAGCATTTT
CDR3: CASSLVPGNNQPQHF
length: 15
J: TRBJ1-5
size: .
D: .
V: TRBV7-8

DNA: TGTGCCAGCAGACGTACAGGGGGCGTAGGGGGCTACCCCTTC
CDR3: CASRRTGGVGGYPF
length: 14
J: TRBJ1-2
size: .
D: TRBD1
V: TRBV4-2

DNA: TGTGCCAGCAGCCCGACAGGGGCCGGTGGCTACACCTTC
CDR3: CASSPTGAGGYTF
length: 13
J: TRBJ1-2
size: .
D: TRBD1
V: TRBV14

DNA: TGTGCCAGCAGCTTACAAGGGACAGGAAGCTACAATGAGCAGTTCTTC
CDR3: CASSLQGTGSYNEQFF
length: 16
J: TRBJ2-1
size: .
D: TRBD1
V: TRBV11-3

DNA: TGTGCCAGCAGTTTCTTCGGGGGATCTGCTGAAGCTTTCTTT
CDR3: CASSFFGGSAEAFF
length: 14
J: TRBJ1-1
size: .
D: .
V: TRBV28

DNA: TGTGCCAGCAGCTTGGGGAGTATCGCTGAAGCTTTCTTT
CDR3: CASSLGSIAEAFF
length: 13
J: TRBJ1-1
size: many
D: .
V: TRBV5-6

DNA: TGTGCCAGCAGTGAACGGCTTCAGGGGCAGCCCCAGCATTTT
CDR3: CASSERLQGQPQHF
length: 14
J: TRBJ1-5
size: .
D: .
V: TRBV6-1

DNA: TGTGCCAGCAATGCCCAGGGGTGGGGCGGTCAGCCCCAGCATTTT
CDR3: CASNAQGWGGQPQHF
length: 15
J: TRBJ1-5
size: few
D: .
V: TRBV2

DNA: TGCGCCAGCAGCTTGGGCCAGGTTACGGAGACCCAGTACTTC
CDR3: CASSLGQVTETQYF
length: 14
J: TRBJ2-5
size: .
D: .
V: TRBV5-1

DNA: TGTGCCTGGAGTACGGACACCGGGGAGCTGTTTTTT
CDR3: CAWSTDTGELFF
length: 12
J: TRBJ2-2
size: once
D: .
V: TRBV30

DNA: TGTGCCTGGAGTGTAATCGGGACAGGGGTGTACTCACCCCTCCACTTT
CDR3: CAWSVIGTGVYSPLHF
length: 16
J: TRBJ1-6
size: once
D: TRBD1
V: TRBV30

DNA: TGTGCCAGCTCACCAAAGACTTGGGATTCACCCCTCCACTTT
CDR3: CASSPKTWDSPLHF
length: 14
J: TRBJ1-6
size: .
D: .
V: TRBV18

DNA: TGTGCCAGCAGCCAAGATCCCGGAGGAAACTACAATGAGCAGTTCTTC
CDR3: CASSQDPGGNYNEQFF
length: 16
J: TRBJ2-1
size: few
D: .
V: TRBV4-2

DNA: TGTGCCAGCAGTCGGACAGGACCAGCCCTCTATGGCTACACCTTC
CDR3: CASSRTGPALYGYTF
length: 15
J: TRBJ1-2
size: .
D: TRBD1
V: TRBV2

DNA: TGTGCCAGCAGCTTTTCCCACACGGCTTTCTTT
CDR3: CASSFSHTAFF
length: 11
J: TRBJ1-1
size: few
D: .
V: TRBV7-9

DNA: TGTGCCAGCAGCCGGGACAGGGTGAAGGCCGGGGAGCTGTTTTTT
CDR3: CASSRDRVKAGELFF
length: 15
J: TRBJ2-2
size: few
D: TRBD1
V: TRBV6-1

DNA: TGTGCCAGCTCACCATGGGGGGTGGCGGACACTGAAGCTTTCTTT
CDR3: CASSPWGVADTEAFF
length: 15
J: TRBJ1-1
size: .
D: .
V: TRBV18

DNA: TGTGCCAGCAGCTCAACGGACGGGACAGCCGCTCCCTACGAGCAGTACTTC
CDR3: CASSSTDGTAAPYEQYF
length: 17
J: TRBJ2-7
size: .
D: TRBD1
V: TRBV11-1

DNA: TGTGCCAGCAGCGGGGGACAGGGAATCAATGAGCAGTTCTTC
CDR3: CASSGGQGINEQFF
length: 14
J: TRBJ2-1
size: .
D: TRBD1
V: TRBV2

DNA: TGCGCCAGCAGCCAATTTATCCGGGGTGGGGCCAACGTCCTGACTTTC
CDR3: CASSQFIRGGANVLTF
length: 16
J: TRBJ2-6
size: .
D: .
V: TRBV4-3

DNA: TGTGCCAGCAGCTTGGCAGGGCCGCGCTACACCTTC
CDR3: CASSLAGPRYTF
length: 12
J: TRBJ1-2
size: .
D: .
V: TRBV5-6

DNA: TGTGCCAGCAGCTTAAACCGACAGTTCCCCATGAACACTGAAGCTTTCTTT
CDR3: CASSLNRQFPMNTEAFF
length: 17
J: TRBJ1-1
size: .
D: .
V: TRBV5-6

DNA: TGTGCCACCAGCAGAGGCAGGAATGAAAAACTGTTTTTT
CDR3: CATSRGRNEKLFF
length: 13
J: TRBJ1-4
size: once
D: .
V: TRBV15

DNA: TGTGCCAGCAGCCCGCGAGGGGGCGCGAATCAGCCCCAGCATTTT
CDR3: CASSPRGGANQPQHF
length: 15
J: TRBJ1-5
size: few
D: TRBD1
V: TRBV7-9

DNA: TGTGCCAGCAGCTTAGAGGGGGAAAAACTGTTTTTT
CDR3: CASSLEGEKLFF
length: 12
J: TRBJ1-4
size: .
D: .
V: TRBV7-2

DNA: TGTGCCTGGAACCGGGACAGGGGTTGGGAGACCCAGTACTTC
CDR3: CAWNRDRGWETQYF
length: 14
J: TRBJ2-5
size: .
D: TRBD1
V: TRBV30

DNA: TGTGCCAGCAGCCCAAAGCAGGGGGCTTATACCGGGGAGCTGTTTTTT
CDR3: CASSPKQGAYTGELFF
length: 16
J: TRBJ2-2
size: .
D: TRBD1
V: TRBV9

DNA: TGTGCCAGCAGTTTTCGGGGGACCATGTCGCCCGGGGAGCTGTTTTTT
CDR3: CASSFRGTMSPGELFF
length: 16
J: TRBJ2-2
size: .
D: .
V: TRBV28

DNA: TGCGCCAGCAGCCCCGGACAGGGGAATGAAAAACTGTTTTTT
CDR3: CASSPGQGNEKLFF
length: 14
J: TRBJ1-4
size: .
D: TRBD1
V: TRBV4-3

DNA: TGTGCCAGCAGTGAAGGGCTATCTGGGGCCAACGTCCTGACTTTC
CDR3: CASSEGLSGANVLTF
length: 15
J: TRBJ2-6
size: .
D: .
V: TRBV25-1

DNA: TGCGCCAGCAGCTTGGATTACTACGAGCAGTACTTC
CDR3: CASSLDYYEQYF
length: 12
J: TRBJ2-7
size: .
D: .
V: TRBV5-1

DNA: TGTGCCAGCAGAGCGGGAGGTGGATCAGATACGCAGTATTTT
CDR3: CASRAGGGSDTQYF
length: 14
J: TRBJ2-3
size: .
D: TRBD2
V: TRBV11-2

DNA: TGCGCCAGCAGCCAAGATAAGGCAGGGACTAATGAAAAACTGTTTTTT
CDR3: CASSQDKAGTNEKLFF
length: 16
J: TRBJ1-4
size: few
D: .
V: TRBV4-3

DNA: TGTGCCAGCAGCGTAGGAAGAGATAATGAAAAACTGTTTTTT
CDR3: CASSVGRDNEKLFF
length: 14
J: TRBJ1-4
size: few
D: .
V: TRBV9

DNA: TGTGCCAGCAGCTTTTATAGCAATCAGCCCCAGCATTTT
CDR3: CASSFYSNQPQHF
length: 13
J: TRBJ1-5
size: .
D: .
V: TRBV6-1

DNA: TGTGCTAGTGGCTCTATCCCCGACGGGGAACATAGCAATCAGCCCCAGCATTTT
CDR3: CASGSIPDGEHSNQPQHF
length: 18
J: TRBJ1-5
size: .
D: .
V: TRBV12-5

DNA: TGTGCCAGCAGCTTGCCGAGAAGGGGGGATACGCAGTATTTT
CDR3: CASSLPRRGDTQYF
length: 14
J: TRBJ2-3
size: .
D: .
V: TRBV5-4

DNA: TGCGCCAGCAGCCAATCCCAGGGGACAGGGACTCTGGGGGAAAAACTGTTTTTT
CDR3: CASSQSQGTGTLGEKLFF
length: 18
J: TRBJ1-4
size: .
D: TRBD1
V: TRBV4-1

DNA: TGTGCCAGCTCACCCTCCGGTGAAAAACTGTTTTTT
CDR3: CASSPSGEKLFF
length: 12
J: TRBJ1-4
size: .
D: .
V: TRBV18

DNA: TGTGCCAGCAGCCCACTACTAGCGGGAGGGCCACGTGAGCAGTTCTTC
CDR3: CASSPLLAGGPREQFF
length: 16
J: TRBJ2-1
size: .
D: TRBD2
V: TRBV5-4

DNA: TGTGCCAGCAGTCGACAGGATGAGGCCTACGAGCAGTACTTC
CDR3: CASSRQDEAYEQYF
length: 14
J: TRBJ2-7
size: .
D: .
V: TRBV6-1

DNA: TGTGCCAGCAGTTTTCTAGGACAGGGGGCGAAAGAGCAGTTCTTC
CDR3: CASSFLGQGAKEQFF
length: 15
J: TRBJ2-1
size: .
D: TRBD1
V: TRBV28

DNA: TGTGCCTGGACCCCGTATTCTCCTAATGAAAAACTGTTTTTT
CDR3: CAWTPYSPNEKLFF
length: 14
J: TRBJ1-4
size: .
D: .
V: TRBV30

DNA: TGTGCCAGCAGTTACCTAAGGGGGAAGGCTTTCTTT
CDR3: CASSYLRGKAFF
length: 12
J: TRBJ1-1
size: .
D: .
V: TRBV6-5

DNA: TGTGCCAGCAGCCCTCGTGCGGGGAACACTGAAGCTTTCTTT
CDR3: CASSPRAGNTEAFF
length: 14
J: TRBJ1-1
size: .
D: .
V: TRBV13

DNA: TGTGCCAGCAGCCAAGAGAGCACCGGGGAGCTGTTTTTT
CDR3: CASSQESTGELFF
length: 13
J: TRBJ2-2
size: .
D: .
V: TRBV14

DNA: TGTGCCAGCAGCGTTAGAAGCGGGGGGGCCCGGACAGATACGCAGTATTTT
CDR3: CASSVRSGGARTDTQYF
length: 17
J: TRBJ2-3
size: .
D: TRBD2
V: TRBV9

DNA: TGCGCCAGCAGCCAGGGGGTGGTTTATGGCTACACCTTC
CDR3: CASSQGVVYGYTF
length: 13
J: TRBJ1-2
size: .
D: TRBD1
V: TRBV5-1

DNA: TGTGCCAGCAGCTCCGACAGGGTAAAGGCCGGGGAGCTGTTTTTT
CDR3: CASSSDRVKAGELFF
length: 15
J: TRBJ2-2
size: .
D: TRBD1
V: TRBV6-5

DNA: TGCGCCAGCAGCTTGGCCGGGACAGGGCCCGCTCAGCAGTACTTC
CDR3: CASSLAGTGPAQQYF
length: 15
J: TRBJ2-7
size: .
D: TRBD1
V: TRBV5-1

DNA: TGTGCCAGCAGCTTACATATAGAGCCACTAAGGCAGTACTTC
CDR3: CASSLHIEPLRQYF
length: 14
J: TRBJ2-7
size: .
D: .
V: TRBV7-9

DNA: TGCGCCAGCAGGTCAACAGAGAACGGTTTGAATTACTCCAATGAGCAGTTCTTC
CDR3: CASRSTENGLNYSNEQFF
length: 18
J: TRBJ2-1
size: .
D: .
V: TRBV5-1

DNA: TGTGCCAGCAGCTCCAGCAAGACAGGGGGTTCTGGCTACACCTTC
CDR3: CASSSSKTGGSGYTF
length: 15
J: TRBJ1-2
size: .
D: TRBD1
V: TRBV13

DNA: TGTGCCAGCAGCTTGAGCGGGGAGCAGTACTTC
CDR3: CASSLSGEQYF
length: 11
J: TRBJ2-7
size: .
D: .
V: TRBV5-4

DNA: TGCGCCAGCAGCTTGGCGGCGGGGAGTAATTCACCCCTCCACTTT
CDR3: CASSLAAGSNSPLHF
length: 15
J: TRBJ1-6
size: .
D: .
V: TRBV5-1

DNA: TGTGCCAGCAGCGTAGCTACAGGGGCGTCCTACGAGCAGTACTTC
CDR3: CASSVATGASYEQYF
length: 15
J: TRBJ2-7
size: .
D: TRBD1
V: TRBV9

DNA: TGTGCCAGCAGCTTAGGCGGCGGGAGTTATAGTGAGCAGTTCTTC
CDR3: CASSLGGGSYSEQFF
length: 15
J: TRBJ2-1
size: .
D: TRBD2
V: TRBV7-2

DNA: TGTGCCAGCAGTTCCGCCTACGAGCAGTACTTC
CDR3: CASSSAYEQYF
length: 11
J: TRBJ2-7
size: .
D: .
V: TRBV25-1

DNA: TGTGCCAGCAGCGTAGGAGGCCCATCTAACTATGGCTACACCTTC
CDR3: CASSVGGPSNYGYTF
length: 15
J: TRBJ1-2
size: .
D: .
V: TRBV9